A single sample gave rise to the 26 T cell receptor beta chains below, sequenced in a study of CD4 and CD8 cells across lung adenocarcinoma regions. Each CDR3 protein gets one entry after TCRdb re-called the PCR reads with MiXCR. The profile covers approximately 8,800 distinct CDR3 sequences, with 54% appearing a single time and about 20% taken by the ten largest. Sequences were obtained from CD8+ T cells from the center of a lung tumor. Every receptor here comes from a female donor with lung adenocarcinoma. The CD4 and CD8 labels of this study may be unreliable.

This clonotype was seen many times. This CDR3 is CASSRPGPYREQFF. For the CDR3, the DNA is TGTGCCAGCAGTCGGCCAGGCCCTTATAGGGAGCAGTTCTTC. The chain joins TRBV6-1 to TRBJ2-1; D gene ambiguous. V lost 5 bases and J 10 bases, leaving 18 bases between the germline ends. Germline V lookup: CDR1 MNHNS, CDR2 SASEGT. There are 14 residues in the CDR3.

This clonotype was detected once. Germline and junction disagree at one end, which may indicate a read error. V is TRBV27 and J is TRBJ2-2; tentative D call: TRBD2 (6 bases). The CDR3 has 16 residues. The germline V gene encodes CDR1 MNHEY and CDR2 SMNVEV (reference sequence). Here the CDR3 reads CASSHRASGRTAELFF. The CDR3 nucleotides are TGTGCCAGCAGTCACCGGGCTAGTGGGAGGACCGCGGAGCTGTTTTTC.

V gene TRBV9 combines with J gene TRBJ2-3; D possibly uses TRBD1 or TRBD2 (5 bases each). V was cut by 0 bases and J by 4 bases, with 12 bases left in between. The CDR3 is 15 amino acids. Germline-derived CDR1 and CDR2 are SGDLS and YYNGEE. The CDR3 is CASSVVSMGADTQYF. The CDR3 bases are TGTGCCAGCAGCGTAGTAAGCATGGGGGCAGATACGCAGTATTTT.

The chain carries TRBV18 and TRBJ2-7; D could derive from TRBD1 or TRBD2 (6 bases each). This CDR3 is 22 amino acids long. Germline V gene data show CDR1 as KGHSH and CDR2 as LQKENI. The ends were cut back, 0 bases at V and 3 bases at J, with 33 bases in the middle. DNA of the CDR3: TGTGCCAGCTCACCACCCCCTGAGGGGGGTCGGTCCCACAGGGACCTTCTCTACGAGCAGTACTTC. Translation: CASSPPPEGGRSHRDLLYEQYF.

This clonotype was recorded a few times. V usage is TRBV6-2 or TRBV6-3 and J usage is TRBJ2-1; 15 bases are a match to TRBD2. Germline assignment: CDR1 MNHEY and CDR2 SVGEGT. The CDR3 has 18 residues. Trimming at V came to 4 bases and at J to 9 bases, leaving 13 bases not matched to a gene. CDR3 in DNA: TGTGCCAGCAGTTCGGACCCCCGGGGACTAGCGGGAGGTATTGAGCAGTTCTTC. Residues: CASSSDPRGLAGGIEQFF.

A remark on this clonotype: At one boundary the junction diverges from the germline segment, which might be a read error. The chain carries TRBV12-3 or TRBV12-4 and TRBJ2-5; D possibly corresponds to TRBD1 (5 bases). There are 15 residues in the CDR3. The CDR3 protein is CASRTEQSTSETQYF. The CDR3, as DNA: TGTGCCAGCAGGACAGAACAGAGTACCTCCGAGACCCAGTACTTT.

This clonotype was seen a few times. The chain uses TRBV12-3 or TRBV12-4 and TRBJ2-4; no definite D call. The V gene lost 5 bases and the J gene lost 8 bases, with 13 bases spanning the gap. The CDR3 is 13 residues long. The CDR3 loop is CASSLGNQDIQYF. The CDR3 coding sequence is TGTGCCAGCAGTCTGGGGAATCAGGACATTCAGTACTTC.

This clonotype counts as medium-sized. V usage is TRBV6-2 or TRBV6-3 and J usage is TRBJ2-1; D not resolved. Judging by the DNA end, TRBJ2-7 fits better; the J call may be wrong. The germline V gene has CDR1 MNHEY and CDR2 SVGEGT. This CDR3 contains 12 residues. The CDR3: CASSPLSFEQYF. As DNA, the CDR3 is TGTGCCAGCAGTCCCCTTAGCTTCGAGCAGTACTTC.

Concerning this clonotype: One end of the junction varies from germline; a read error may be responsible. The chain is built from TRBV10-3 and TRBJ2-4, with 9 bases fitting TRBD2. CDR1 and CDR2 (germline): ENHRY, SYGVKD. The CDR3 length is 14 residues. The CDR3 DNA sequence: TGTGCGGGGAACGGGGGACTAGCCAAAAACATCCAGTACTTC. Amino acid sequence: CAGNGGLAKNIQYF.

This clonotype has at least ten counts. This chain uses TRBV29-1 with TRBJ2-2, with TRBD2 identical over 9 bases. V lost 5 bases to trimming and J lost 0 bases; unmatched junction nucleotides: 1. This CDR3 is built from 14 residues. Germline V gene sequence: CDR1 SQVTM, CDR2 ANQGSEA. CDR3 nucleotide sequence: TGCAGCGTTAGACTAGCGGCGAACACCGGGGAGCTGTTTTTT. It is translated as CSVRLAANTGELFF.

This sequence joins TRBV6-1 and TRBJ2-1; either TRBD1 or TRBD2 may supply D (5 bases each). V was shortened by 3 bases and J by 15 bases, with 21 bases between the two germline ends. The CDR3 has 14 residues. Germline-derived CDR1 and CDR2 are MNHNS and SASEGT. The CDR3 DNA sequence: TGTGCCAGCAGTGAGGGGCCAGCGGTGGAGGCGCGGTTCTTC. The encoded protein is CASSEGPAVEARFF.

This clonotype was seen only a few times. The chain links TRBV6-1 to TRBJ2-1; the D gene could be TRBD1 or TRBD2 (5 bases each). V was cut by 6 bases and J by 13 bases, with 22 bases left in between. Germline-derived CDR1 and CDR2 are MNHNS and SASEGT. The CDR3 consists of 14 residues. Written as DNA, the CDR3 is TGTGCCAGCAGCCGGGGCCCTCCTGGAGAGACCCAGTTCTTC. Translation gives CASSRGPPGETQFF.

This chain connects TRBV6-1 to TRBJ2-3, with D tentatively TRBD1 or TRBD2 (5 bases each). The CDR3 totals 13 residues. The V end lost 11 bases, the J end lost 5 bases, and 17 bases lay between the germline ends. Germline loops: CDR1 MNHNS, CDR2 SASEGT. CDR3 amino acids: CASTPGAQDTQYF. DNA of the CDR3: TGTGCCTCCACGCCCGGGGCCCAAGATACGCAGTATTTT.

Turning to this clonotype: A junction boundary mismatches the germline segment, possibly from a read error. The chain is built from TRBV7-7 and TRBJ2-4, with D perhaps matching TRBD1 (6 bases). The CDR3 loop spans 13 amino acids. Per the germline V gene, CDR1 is SSHAT and CDR2 is FNYEAQ (reference sequence). The CDR3 DNA sequence: TGCGCTAGGGGGTCCGGATCCAAAGACACGCAGTATTTC. As protein: CARGSGSKDTQYF.

Remarks on this clonotype: At one end, the junction sequence differs from germline, possibly due to a read error. The chain links TRBV7-2 to TRBJ2-2; tentative D call: TRBD2 (5 bases). This CDR3 has 16 residues. CDR1 and CDR2 (germline): SGHTA, FQGNSA. The CDR3 region is CASSSRGFANTGELFF. The CDR3 nucleotides read TGTGCCAGCAGCTCACGAGGGTTTGCGAACACCGGGGAGCTGTTTTTC.

This clonotype was seen only a few times. CDR3 protein: CASNGGSPQETQYF. In DNA, the CDR3 is TGTGCCAGTAATGGCGGGAGTCCCCAAGAGACCCAGTACTTC. V usage is TRBV19 and J usage is TRBJ2-5, with TRBD2 matching 7 bases. Germline values: CDR1 LNHDA, CDR2 SQIVND (reference sequence). J gave up 1 base and V 7 bases, and 6 bases lay outside the gene matches. This CDR3 region has 14 residues.

The chain joins TRBV27 to TRBJ2-1; 8 bases agree with TRBD2. The CDR3 spans 17 residues. V lost 0 bases to trimming and J lost 4 bases; unmatched junction nucleotides: 8. The germline gives CDR1 MNHEY, CDR2 SMNVEV (reference sequence). CDR3 nucleotides: TGTGCCAGCAGTTTATCGGTCCCGGGACTAGGTTACAATGAGCAGTTCTTC. It is translated as CASSLSVPGLGYNEQFF.

By sample share, this clonotype is large (0.1 to 1%). The chain couples TRBV6-1 to TRBJ2-1; D gene uncertain. CDR1 MNHNS and CDR2 SASEGT come from the germline V gene. Trimming stripped 2 bases from V and 8 bases from J, with 7 bases between. CDR3 size: 12 residues. The CDR3 DNA is TGTGCCAGCAGTGAAATCCGGGATGAGCAGTTCTTC. Its protein product is CASSEIRDEQFF.

V usage is TRBV5-1 and J usage is TRBJ2-2; D possibly corresponds to TRBD1 (6 bases). Germline V gives CDR1 SGHRS, CDR2 YFSETQ. The CDR3 covers 14 residues. Trimming shortened V by 0 bases and J by 6 bases, and 9 bases separated the two germline ends. In nucleotides, the CDR3 is TGCGCCAGCAGCTTGGACAGGGTGGCCGGGGAGCTGTTTTTT. Amino acids: CASSLDRVAGELFF. The full variable domain, in which reference TRBV5-1 and TRBJ2-2 provide the parts outside the CDR3, is KAGVTQTPRYLIKTRGQQVTLSCSPISGHRSVSWYQQTPGQGLQFLFEYFSETQRNKGNFPGRFSGRQFSNSRSEMNVSTLELGDSALYLCASSLDRVAGELFFGEGSRLTVL.

The J gene is TRBJ2-3, the V gene TRBV11-2; no definite D call. V shed 2 bases and J shed 12 bases, with 24 bases lying between them. The CDR3 length is 16 residues. From germline, CDR1 is SGHAT and CDR2 FQNNGV. CDR3: CASSLSREIVSETQYF. The DNA of the CDR3 is TGTGCCAGCAGCTTATCCCGAGAGATAGTGAGTGAGACCCAGTATTTT.

This clonotype was counted ten times or more. This chain uses TRBV28 with TRBJ2-2; possible D gene TRBD1, 5 bases. CDR1 and CDR2 from the germline V gene are MDHEN and SYDVKM. This CDR3 spans 12 amino acids. V was trimmed by 8 bases and J by 11 bases, leaving 15 bases between them. The CDR3 coding sequence is TGTGCCAGCGGGGCAGACCCGGCCGAGCTGTTTTTT. Translation: CASGADPAELFF. The full variable domain, with the rest looked up from reference TRBV28 and TRBJ2-2, is DVKVTQSSRYLVKRTGEKVFLECVQDMDHENMFWYRQDPGLGLRLIYFSYDVKMKEKGDIPEGYSVSREKKERFSLILESASTNQTSMYLCASGADPAELFFGEGSRLTVL.

By share of the sample, this clonotype is medium-sized. The junction does not match germline at one end; this may be a read error. The chain has TRBV10-1 and TRBJ2-1, with D perhaps TRBD2 (5 bases). The J call is uncertain, as TRBJ2-7 better fits the DNA end. Germline-derived CDR1 and CDR2 are WNHNN and SYGVQD (reference sequence). The CDR3 is made up of 14 amino acids. The DNA of the CDR3 is TGCGCCAGCAGCGAGTCACGGGGTTCGGGTGAGCAGTACTTC. Protein: CASSESRGSGEQYF.

The chain combines TRBV12-3 or TRBV12-4 with TRBJ2-2; weak D call: TRBD2 (6 bases). The V end lost 2 bases, the J end lost 0 bases, and 16 bases lay between the germline ends. The CDR3 sequence is 18 residues long. CDR3 loop: CASSLKWLGTANTGELFF. In nucleotides, the CDR3 is TGTGCCAGCAGTTTAAAATGGTTGGGGACTGCGAACACCGGGGAGCTGTTTTTT.

This clonotype came up a few times. V and J are TRBV7-3 and TRBJ2-1; 10 bases are a match to TRBD2. In germline, CDR1 is SGHTA, CDR2 FQGTGA. The CDR3 consists of 15 residues. V lost 3 bases to trimming and J lost 7 bases; unmatched junction nucleotides: 6. CDR3 in amino acids: CASSFIAGGRNEQFF. CDR3 DNA: TGTGCCAGCAGCTTCATAGCGGGGGGCCGGAATGAGCAGTTCTTC.

In this sample, this clonotype turned up many times. The rearrangement uses TRBV6-2 or TRBV6-3 and TRBJ2-3, with D maybe TRBD2 (7 bases). The V gene's germline CDR1 is MNHEY and CDR2 SVGEGT. Trimming cost V 7 bases and J 1 base, with 15 bases left between them. The CDR3 is 15 residues long. The CDR3 reads CASNWGGARTDTQYF. The CDR3 DNA reads as TGTGCCAGCAACTGGGGGGGGGCTCGCACAGATACGCAGTATTTT.

The chain carries TRBV10-3 and TRBJ1-4; 12 nucleotides align to TRBD1. The CDR3 has 14 residues. Germline CDR1 ENHRY, CDR2 SYGVKD. Unmatched junction bases numbered 9, after V lost 11 bases and J lost 8 bases. The CDR3 DNA follows: TGTGCCTCGAAGGGTGGGACAGGGGGCGAAAAACTGTTTTTT. Translated: CASKGGTGGEKLFF.